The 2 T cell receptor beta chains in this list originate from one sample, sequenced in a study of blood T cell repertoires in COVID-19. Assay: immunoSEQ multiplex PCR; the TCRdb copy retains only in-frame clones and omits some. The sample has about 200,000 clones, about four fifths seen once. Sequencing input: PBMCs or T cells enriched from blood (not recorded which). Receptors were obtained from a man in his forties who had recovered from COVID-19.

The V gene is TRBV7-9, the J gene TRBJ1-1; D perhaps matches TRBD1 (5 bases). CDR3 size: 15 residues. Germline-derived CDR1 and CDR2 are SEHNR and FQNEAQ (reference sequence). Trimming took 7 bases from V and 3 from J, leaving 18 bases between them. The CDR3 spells CASILSGDMDTEAFF. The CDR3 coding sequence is TGTGCCAGCATCCTCTCGGGGGATATGGACACTGAAGCTTTCTTT.

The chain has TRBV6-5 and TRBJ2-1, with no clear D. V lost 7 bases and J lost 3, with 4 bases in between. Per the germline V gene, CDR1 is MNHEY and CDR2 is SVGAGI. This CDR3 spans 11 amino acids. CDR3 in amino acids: CASNLYNEQFF. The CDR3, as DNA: TGTGCCAGCAATCTCTACAATGAGCAGTTCTTC.